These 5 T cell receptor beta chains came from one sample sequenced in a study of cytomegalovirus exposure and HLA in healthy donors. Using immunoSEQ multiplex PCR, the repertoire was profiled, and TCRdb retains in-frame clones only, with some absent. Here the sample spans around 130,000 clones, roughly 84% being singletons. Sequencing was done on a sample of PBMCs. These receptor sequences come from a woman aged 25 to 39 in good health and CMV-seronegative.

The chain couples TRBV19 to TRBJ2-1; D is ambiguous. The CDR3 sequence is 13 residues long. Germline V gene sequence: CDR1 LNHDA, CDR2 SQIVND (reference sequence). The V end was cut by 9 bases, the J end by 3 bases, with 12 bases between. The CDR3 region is CASTLTDYNEQFF. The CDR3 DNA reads TGTGCCAGCACCCTCACAGACTACAATGAGCAGTTCTTC.

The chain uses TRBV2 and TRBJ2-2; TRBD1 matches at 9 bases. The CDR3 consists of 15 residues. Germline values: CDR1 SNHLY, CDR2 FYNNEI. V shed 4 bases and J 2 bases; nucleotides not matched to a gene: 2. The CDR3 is CASSVDRGNTGELFF. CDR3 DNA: TGTGCCAGCAGTGTGGACAGGGGAAACACCGGGGAGCTGTTTTTT.

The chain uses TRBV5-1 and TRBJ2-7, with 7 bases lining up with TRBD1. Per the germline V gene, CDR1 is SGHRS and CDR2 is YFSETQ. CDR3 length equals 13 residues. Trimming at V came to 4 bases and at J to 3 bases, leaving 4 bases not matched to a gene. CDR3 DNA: TGCGCCAGCAGCCAGGGGACAGACTACGAGCAGTACTTC. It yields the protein CASSQGTDYEQYF.

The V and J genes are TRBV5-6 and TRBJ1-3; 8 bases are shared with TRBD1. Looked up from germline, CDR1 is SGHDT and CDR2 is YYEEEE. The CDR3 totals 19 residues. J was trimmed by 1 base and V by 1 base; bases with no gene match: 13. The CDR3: CASSLSLDRAFWSGNTIYF. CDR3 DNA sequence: TGTGCCAGCAGCTTGTCCTTGGACAGGGCTTTTTGGTCTGGAAACACCATATATTTT.

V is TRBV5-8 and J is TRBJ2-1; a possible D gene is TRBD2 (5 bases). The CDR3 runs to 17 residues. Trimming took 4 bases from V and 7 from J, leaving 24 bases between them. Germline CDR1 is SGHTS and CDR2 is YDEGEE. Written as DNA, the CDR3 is TGTGCCAGCAGCCCGGGCCCCCCGAGGGTGGTGAGGAATGAGCAGTTCTTC. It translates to CASSPGPPRVVRNEQFF.